The rows below give T cell receptor beta chains drawn from one sample of a study of CD8 T cells in ankylosing spondylitis. TCRdb passed the 5' RACE reads through MiXCR, listing each CDR3 protein once. The table records roughly 670,000 distinct CDR3 sequences, around 17% of them present only once. Sequenced: blood, either unsorted or a sorted T cell fraction (not recorded which). These TCRs come from a male donor with ankylosing spondylitis. CDR3s include the opening cysteine and the closing phenylalanine or tryptophan. The order of the fields is CDR3 DNA, CDR3 protein, clone size, J gene, D gene, V gene. The D gene is left open where the match is weak. Size tells how often a clone was seen (once, few, many) or the class of an expanded clone, and some rows leave it out.

cdr3_nt: TGCAGCGTTGAAATCCCGAATGGCTACACCTTC
cdr3_aa: CSVEIPNGYTF
clone_size: -
j_call: TRBJ1-2
d_call: -
v_call: TRBV29-1

cdr3_nt: TGCGCCAGCAGCGTAGCGAGACCCGGGACTAGAAGTAATGAGCAGTTCTTC
cdr3_aa: CASSVARPGTRSNEQFF
clone_size: many
j_call: TRBJ2-1
d_call: TRBD2
v_call: TRBV5-1

cdr3_nt: TGCAGTGCCTCGCTCAGGGGGATGGGAAAGACTGAAGCTTTCTTT
cdr3_aa: CSASLRGMGKTEAFF
clone_size: -
j_call: TRBJ1-1
d_call: TRBD1
v_call: TRBV20-1

cdr3_nt: TGTGCCAGCAGCCCCTTCCGGACTAGTTTCACAGATACGCAGTATTTT
cdr3_aa: CASSPFRTSFTDTQYF
clone_size: -
j_call: TRBJ2-3
d_call: TRBD2
v_call: TRBV14

cdr3_nt: TGTGCCAGCAGTTCAGAGGTTGCGGGGGGGGTGGAGACCCAGTACTTC
cdr3_aa: CASSSEVAGGVETQYF
clone_size: few
j_call: TRBJ2-5
d_call: TRBD2
v_call: TRBV27

cdr3_nt: TGTGCCAGCACCCCAACCCCAACAGGGGTTGTTGCGAACACTGAAGCTTTCTTT
cdr3_aa: CASTPTPTGVVANTEAFF
clone_size: -
j_call: TRBJ1-1
d_call: TRBD1
v_call: TRBV5-6

cdr3_nt: TGTGCCAGCAGTTTCTCCCCGGGGGAGGTTGAAGCTTTCTTT
cdr3_aa: CASSFSPGEVEAFF
clone_size: -
j_call: TRBJ1-1
d_call: -
v_call: TRBV12-3/TRBV12-4

cdr3_nt: TGTGCCTGGAGAGCCACAAGGAGGGCCTTCACCGGGGAGCTGTTTTTT
cdr3_aa: CAWRATRRAFTGELFF
clone_size: -
j_call: TRBJ2-2
d_call: -
v_call: TRBV30

cdr3_nt: TGCAGCGTCCGCCGGGACGCGGCGAGGAACACTGAAGCTTTCTTT
cdr3_aa: CSVRRDAARNTEAFF
clone_size: many
j_call: TRBJ1-1
d_call: -
v_call: TRBV29-1

cdr3_nt: TGTGCCAGCAGTTACAGGCTGTACACCGAGCAGTACTTC
cdr3_aa: CASSYRLYTEQYF
clone_size: -
j_call: TRBJ2-7
d_call: -
v_call: TRBV6-5

cdr3_nt: TGTGCCAGCAGCAGGACAGGGGGGACCTATGGCTACACCTTC
cdr3_aa: CASSRTGGTYGYTF
clone_size: -
j_call: TRBJ1-2
d_call: TRBD1
v_call: TRBV11-2

cdr3_nt: TGTGCCAGCTCACTTCCGGGCGGGGAGCTGTTTTTT
cdr3_aa: CASSLPGGELFF
clone_size: -
j_call: TRBJ2-2
d_call: -
v_call: TRBV18

cdr3_nt: TGTGCCAGCAGTTTTAGCGGGAGAGGTTACACAGATACGCAGTATTTT
cdr3_aa: CASSFSGRGYTDTQYF
clone_size: -
j_call: TRBJ2-3
d_call: TRBD2
v_call: TRBV27

cdr3_nt: TGTGCCAGCAGTTTACTCCTGCCTACCTCTGGAAACACCATATATTTT
cdr3_aa: CASSLLLPTSGNTIYF
clone_size: -
j_call: TRBJ1-3
d_call: -
v_call: TRBV12-3/TRBV12-4

cdr3_nt: TGTGCCAGCAAACTTAGCGGGCCAGCGATTCAAGGGGAGCTGTTTTTT
cdr3_aa: CASKLSGPAIQGELFF
clone_size: few
j_call: TRBJ2-2
d_call: TRBD2
v_call: TRBV6-1

cdr3_nt: TGTGCCAGCAGAACAGATCGGACAGGGATCACTGAAGCTTTCTTT
cdr3_aa: CASRTDRTGITEAFF
clone_size: few
j_call: TRBJ1-1
d_call: TRBD1
v_call: TRBV25-1

cdr3_nt: TGTGCCAGCAGCCAAGTCGGGTGGGGGACTACCCAAGAGACCCAGTACTTC
cdr3_aa: CASSQVGWGTTQETQYF
clone_size: -
j_call: TRBJ2-5
d_call: TRBD2
v_call: TRBV4-2

cdr3_nt: TGTGCCAGCAGTTACTCGAAGGCTAACTATGGCTACACCTTC
cdr3_aa: CASSYSKANYGYTF
clone_size: few
j_call: TRBJ1-2
d_call: -
v_call: TRBV6-5

cdr3_nt: TGTGCCAGCAGTCCCCAAACTGCGGGCGGGAGGGCATTGTATGAGCAGTTCTTC
cdr3_aa: CASSPQTAGGRALYEQFF
clone_size: -
j_call: TRBJ2-1
d_call: TRBD2
v_call: TRBV28

cdr3_nt: TGTGCCAGCGAAAGAGGCAATGAGCAGTTCTTC
cdr3_aa: CASERGNEQFF
clone_size: many
j_call: TRBJ2-1
d_call: -
v_call: TRBV2

cdr3_nt: TGTGCCAGCAGACGGACATCTAGCACAGATACGCAGTATTTT
cdr3_aa: CASRRTSSTDTQYF
clone_size: few
j_call: TRBJ2-3
d_call: -
v_call: TRBV6-1

cdr3_nt: TGCAGTGCTAGAGACTTCAGGGTTTATGGCTACACCTTC
cdr3_aa: CSARDFRVYGYTF
clone_size: -
j_call: TRBJ1-2
d_call: -
v_call: TRBV20-1

cdr3_nt: TGTGCCAGCAGCTTAGGCGCGAACGGGGGAAACCAAGAGACCCAGTACTTC
cdr3_aa: CASSLGANGGNQETQYF
clone_size: -
j_call: TRBJ2-5
d_call: -
v_call: TRBV7-3

cdr3_nt: TGTGCCAGCAGCTTAGAAATTTCCCGCAATGAGCAGTTCTTC
cdr3_aa: CASSLEISRNEQFF
clone_size: -
j_call: TRBJ2-1
d_call: -
v_call: TRBV11-2

cdr3_nt: TGCAGTGCTAGAGACCCCCGGGGGGCTCACTATGGCTACACCTTC
cdr3_aa: CSARDPRGAHYGYTF
clone_size: -
j_call: TRBJ1-2
d_call: -
v_call: TRBV20-1

cdr3_nt: TGCGCCAGCAGCCTGGAAATGGCAAACCCGATGGGCGAGCAGTACTTC
cdr3_aa: CASSLEMANPMGEQYF
clone_size: few
j_call: TRBJ2-7
d_call: -
v_call: TRBV5-1

cdr3_nt: TGTGCCAGCAGTTTATGGTCCTCGGGGACAGAGCACGACTTT
cdr3_aa: CASSLWSSGTEHDF
clone_size: few
j_call: TRBJ1-1
d_call: TRBD1
v_call: TRBV28

cdr3_nt: TGTGCCAGCAGTTACAGTCTGGGGGCCGGGGAGCTGTTTTTT
cdr3_aa: CASSYSLGAGELFF
clone_size: few
j_call: TRBJ2-2
d_call: -
v_call: TRBV6-2/TRBV6-3

cdr3_nt: TGTGCCATCAGGGACGGGACAGGGCGCACAGATACGCAGTATTTT
cdr3_aa: CAIRDGTGRTDTQYF
clone_size: -
j_call: TRBJ2-3
d_call: TRBD1
v_call: TRBV10-3

cdr3_nt: TGCGCCAGCAGCAACCTACAGGGGGCCCTTGGTTCACCCCTCCACTTT
cdr3_aa: CASSNLQGALGSPLHF
clone_size: few
j_call: TRBJ1-6
d_call: TRBD1
v_call: TRBV4-1

cdr3_nt: TGCGCCAGCAGCCAAGAGTCCTCGACGACGAACACTGAAGCTTTCTTT
cdr3_aa: CASSQESSTTNTEAFF
clone_size: few
j_call: TRBJ1-1
d_call: -
v_call: TRBV4-1

cdr3_nt: TGTGCCAGCAGGAGGGACGGAACCTCCTACGAGCAGTACTTC
cdr3_aa: CASRRDGTSYEQYF
clone_size: few
j_call: TRBJ2-7
d_call: -
v_call: TRBV6-2/TRBV6-3

cdr3_nt: TGTGCCAGCAGTACAACGACGGTGAACACTGAAGCTTTCTTT
cdr3_aa: CASSTTTVNTEAFF
clone_size: few
j_call: TRBJ1-1
d_call: -
v_call: TRBV6-2/TRBV6-3

cdr3_nt: TGTGCCAGCAGTTCGCTGACCGGGACTGAAGCTTTCTTT
cdr3_aa: CASSSLTGTEAFF
clone_size: few
j_call: TRBJ1-1
d_call: -
v_call: TRBV6-5

cdr3_nt: TGCAGTGCGCGAGGGACAGGGACATTTTACGAGCAGTACTTC
cdr3_aa: CSARGTGTFYEQYF
clone_size: few
j_call: TRBJ2-7
d_call: TRBD1
v_call: TRBV20-1